This T cell receptor beta chain appears in the sequencing data of a study of OX40 agonist ivuxolimab in advanced cancers. Study-level information: Patients received ivuxolimab, an agonistic anti-OX40 (CD134) antibody.

Study-wide results and caveats: Clonal expansion was seen in CD4+ and CD8+ blood T cells by week 6 at 0.1 to 3.0 mg/kg. Partial responders receiving 0.1-3.0 mg/kg showed among the lowest clonal expansion. In general, CD8+ T cells held more expanded clones than CD4+ did, on average.

The protocol was immunoSEQ multiplex PCR, while the TCRdb copy is restricted to in-frame clones and leaves out a portion. Here the sample spans tens of thousands of clones, approximately 84% being singletons. V shed 6 bases and J 8 bases; nucleotides not matched to a gene: 6. This CDR3 has 13 amino acids. Germline loops: CDR1 MDHEN, CDR2 SYDVKM. Regarding this clone: Its antigen is still unknown.

This material consisted of CD4+ or CD8+ T cells sorted from blood, taken in a trial of the OX40 agonist ivuxolimab. The chain joins TRBV28 to TRBJ2-1, with 8 bases identical to TRBD1. The clonotype was recovered from an adult with an advanced solid tumor such as melanoma, head and neck, liver or kidney cancer. As DNA, the CDR3 is TGTGCCAGCAGGTCTCAGGGGGCGGATGAGCAGTTCTTC. As protein: CASRSQGADEQFF.